The entry below describes one T cell receptor beta chain. Other DNA sequences from this sample encode an identical CDR3 as well. The record originates from a study of blood T cell repertoires in COVID-19. The repertoire was sequenced with immunoSEQ multiplex PCR; TCRdb's copy has only in-frame clones and lacks some. The sample has fewer than 250,000 clones; 80% to 95% are singletons. The V and J ends lost 2 bases and 7 bases respectively, with 12 bases between them. Germline V gives CDR1 SGHRS, CDR2 YFSETQ. The CDR3 contains 14 residues. The material sequenced was peripheral blood. The chain is built from TRBV5-1 and TRBJ1-4, with D possibly being TRBD1 (5 bases). This clonotype originated in a man between 25 and 39 years old with COVID-19, enrolled during active disease. CDR3 loop: CASSFGQGGEKLFF. DNA of the CDR3: TGCGCCAGCAGCTTCGGGCAGGGAGGTGAAAAACTGTTTTTT. The variable domain in full, with the rest retrieved from reference TRBV5-1 and TRBJ1-4, is KAGVTQTPRYLIKTRGQQVTLSCSPISGHRSVSWYQQTPGQGLQFLFEYFSETQRNKGNFPGRFSGRQFSNSRSEMNVSTLELGDSALYLCASSFGQGGEKLFFGSGTQLSVL.